Listed below are T cell receptor beta chains from one sample, sequenced in a study of blood T cell repertoires in COVID-19. Using immunoSEQ multiplex PCR, the repertoire was profiled, and TCRdb retains in-frame clones only, with some absent. The sample comprises 75,000 to 90,000 clones, just under 85% of which are singletons, and 15% to 20% rests with the top ten. The sample comprised peripheral blood. These receptors all come from a man older than 75 with active or convalescent COVID-19. CDR3s include the opening cysteine and the closing phenylalanine or tryptophan. The D gene is left open where the match is weak. A clone size is listed for some rows: how often the clone was seen (once, few, many), or a class if it is expanded.

j_call	d_call	clone_size	v_call	cdr3_aa	cdr3_nt
TRBJ1-1	.	.	TRBV28	CASSLGTMNTEAFF	TGTGCCAGCAGTCTCGGGACAATGAACACTGAAGCTTTCTTT
TRBJ2-1	TRBD2	.	TRBV7-2	CASSFTSGGANEQFF	TGTGCCAGCAGCTTTACTAGCGGGGGGGCTAATGAGCAGTTCTTC
TRBJ1-1	TRBD1	.	TRBV6-6	CASNKRQGANTEAFF	TGTGCCAGCAACAAACGACAGGGGGCGAACACTGAAGCTTTCTTT
TRBJ1-6	TRBD1	.	TRBV3-1/TRBV3-2	CASSPGGNNSPLHF	TGTGCCAGCAGCCCAGGGGGCAACAATTCACCCCTCCACTTT
TRBJ1-1	TRBD1	.	TRBV29-1	CSVVSGGTAEAFF	TGCAGCGTTGTCTCAGGGGGCACGGCTGAAGCTTTCTTT
TRBJ1-6	TRBD1	.	TRBV28	CASSQGQTDSPLHF	TGTGCCAGCAGTCAGGGACAGACAGATTCACCCCTCCACTTT
TRBJ2-1	TRBD2	.	TRBV6-5	CASRQLAGGYNEQFF	TGTGCCAGCAGACAACTAGCGGGAGGCTACAATGAGCAGTTCTTC
TRBJ1-2	.	.	TRBV15	CATSRDLTGPGYTF	TGTGCCACCAGCAGAGATCTAACAGGGCCCGGCTACACCTTC
TRBJ1-2	TRBD1	.	TRBV5-4	CASTYRQGYGYTF	TGTGCCAGCACCTACCGACAGGGCTATGGCTACACCTTC
TRBJ1-2	.	.	TRBV5-4	CASSSDNYGYTF	TGTGCCAGCAGCTCAGATAACTATGGCTACACCTTC
TRBJ1-1	.	.	TRBV21-1	CASSKVQGWNTEAFF	TGTGCCAGCAGCAAAGTGCAGGGTTGGAACACTGAAGCTTTCTTT
TRBJ2-1	.	.	TRBV5-5	CASSWGLYNEQFF	TGTGCCAGCAGCTGGGGACTTTACAATGAGCAGTTCTTC
TRBJ1-2	.	.	TRBV5-1	CASSFFGFNYGYTF	TGCGCCAGCAGCTTTTTCGGGTTTAACTATGGCTACACCTTC
TRBJ2-1	TRBD1	.	TRBV6-5	CASRRQGLVYNEQFF	TGTGCCAGCAGGAGACAGGGGCTGGTGTACAATGAGCAGTTCTTC
TRBJ1-3	TRBD1	.	TRBV10-1	CASSRDRTGNTIYF	TGCGCCAGCAGTCGGGACAGAACAGGAAACACCATATATTTT
TRBJ2-1	TRBD2	.	TRBV18	CASSNGAGGDNEQFF	TGTGCCAGCTCTAACGGAGCGGGAGGGGACAATGAGCAGTTCTTC
TRBJ2-1	TRBD2	.	TRBV5-1	CASSLVLAGGPNEQFF	TGCGCCAGCAGCTTGGTCCTAGCGGGGGGTCCCAATGAGCAGTTCTTC
TRBJ1-5	TRBD1	.	TRBV5-6	CASSLASDRELTRQPQHF	TGTGCCAGCAGCTTGGCAAGTGACAGGGAATTAACCCGACAGCCCCAGCATTTT
TRBJ2-5	TRBD2	.	TRBV7-3	CASSLSGGFSETQYF	TGTGCCAGCAGCTTGTCCGGGGGGTTTTCGGAGACCCAGTACTTC
TRBJ1-1	TRBD1	many	TRBV3-1/TRBV3-2	CASSHWTGDVEAFF	TGTGCCAGCAGCCATTGGACAGGAGACGTTGAAGCTTTCTTT
TRBJ2-5	.	few	TRBV5-4	CASSFDRGFQETQYF	TGTGCCAGCAGCTTCGATAGGGGATTCCAAGAGACCCAGTACTTC
TRBJ2-2	TRBD2	.	TRBV7-9	CASSRAGGNTGELFF	TGTGCCAGCAGCCGAGCGGGAGGAAACACCGGGGAGCTGTTTTTT
TRBJ1-2	.	.	TRBV5-1	CASSLDRWNGYTF	TGCGCCAGCAGCTTGGACAGGTGGAATGGCTACACCTTC
TRBJ2-6	TRBD1	.	TRBV28	CASRGQGLSGANVLTF	TGTGCCAGCAGGGGACAGGGACTTTCTGGGGCCAACGTCCTGACTTTC
TRBJ1-2	TRBD1	.	TRBV18	CASSPRDSGRHNYGYTF	TGTGCCAGCTCACCAAGGGACAGCGGCCGTCATAACTATGGCTACACCTTC
TRBJ2-5	.	.	TRBV3-1/TRBV3-2	CASSQFVVQETQYF	TGTGCCAGCAGCCAGTTTGTAGTACAAGAGACCCAGTACTTC
TRBJ2-5	.	once	TRBV4-1	CASSQAGIGFETQYF	TGCGCCAGCAGCCAAGCGGGTATCGGTTTCGAGACCCAGTACTTC
TRBJ2-2	.	.	TRBV24-1	CATSDLGVNTGELFF	TGTGCCACCAGTGATTTAGGGGTGAACACCGGGGAGCTGTTTTTT